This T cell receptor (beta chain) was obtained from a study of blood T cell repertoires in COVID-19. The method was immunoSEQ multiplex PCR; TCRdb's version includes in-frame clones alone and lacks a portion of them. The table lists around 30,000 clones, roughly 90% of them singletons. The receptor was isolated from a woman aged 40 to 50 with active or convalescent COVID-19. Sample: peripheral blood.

This chain's CDR3 is CASSSMSGLAGQGRHNEQFF. DNA for the CDR3: TGTGCCAGCAGCTCAATGTCGGGACTAGCGGGTCAGGGCCGTCACAATGAGCAGTTCTTC. The chain is built from TRBV7-3 and TRBJ2-1; 12 bases are shared with TRBD2. Trimming cost V 4 bases and J 5 bases; bases outside gene matches: 18. The CDR3 is made up of 20 amino acids. Germline CDR1 is SGHTA and CDR2 is FQGTGA.